These 24 T cell receptor beta chains came from one sample sequenced in a study of a mutant IDH1 vaccine in newly diagnosed glioma. As to time point: week 11, during vaccination. A single vaccine dose contained 300 ug of mutant IDH1 20-mer peptide, and topical imiquimod was used with it. TCRdb's copy holds only in-frame clones and misses some; the assay was immunoSEQ multiplex PCR. The table includes 110,000 or so clones, roughly nine tenths detected once. Their antigens remain unidentified. The sample in question was PBMCs, obtained from a glioma patient whose treatment included an IDH1 peptide vaccine. These receptor sequences come from a woman between 45 and 60 years old with glioma.

This chain uses TRBV10-3 with TRBJ1-2; possibly TRBD1 for D (5 bases). Germline V lookup: CDR1 ENHRY, CDR2 SYGVKD. This CDR3 comprises 11 residues. CDR3 coding DNA: TGTGCAACCGGGACGGAGTATGGCTACACCTTC. Translating it yields CATGTEYGYTF.

This clone occurred a few times. This rearrangement joins TRBV4-1 to TRBJ1-6, with D possibly matching TRBD1 (5 bases). This CDR3 has 16 amino acids. Trimming cost V 2 bases and J 6 bases, with 14 bases left between them. Germline loops: CDR1 MGHRA, CDR2 YSYEKL. CDR3 sequence: CASSQQGRVVNSPLHF. The CDR3 nucleotides are TGCGCCAGCAGCCAACAGGGCCGCGTTGTTAATTCACCCCTCCACTTT.

This chain links TRBV7-9 with TRBJ2-7, with 8 bases lining up with TRBD2. Trimming at V came to 2 bases and at J to 3 bases, leaving 3 bases not matched to a gene. This CDR3 has 14 residues. Per germline, CDR1 SEHNR and CDR2 FQNEAQ (reference sequence). The CDR3 sequence is CASSLSGSGYEQYF. The CDR3 coding sequence is TGTGCCAGCAGCTTAAGCGGGAGTGGCTACGAGCAGTACTTC.

The chain recombines TRBV5-5 with TRBJ1-2; the D is unclear. Germline V gene lookup returns CDR1 SGHKS and CDR2 YYEKEE (reference sequence). CDR3 length: 14 amino acids. Trimming shortened V by 6 bases and J by 2 bases, and 14 bases separated the two germline ends. The CDR3 nucleotides are TGTGCCAGCACCCTGGGGTCTCCCAACTATGGCTACACCTTC. This gives the protein CASTLGSPNYGYTF.

This clone was detected a few times. The chain's CDR3 is CASRGVEYTEAFF. The CDR3 DNA follows: TGTGCCAGCAGAGGGGTGGAGTATACTGAAGCTTTCTTT. The chain carries TRBV2 and TRBJ1-1; a weak D match, TRBD1 (5 bases). V dropped 6 bases and J dropped 5 bases, with 13 bases sitting between them. Germline V lookup: CDR1 SNHLY, CDR2 FYNNEI. This CDR3 region has 13 residues.

The J gene is TRBJ1-5, the V gene TRBV6-1; D is unclear. The V end lost 1 base, the J end lost 4 bases, and 8 bases lay between the germline ends. This CDR3 spans 14 amino acids. Germline values: CDR1 MNHNS, CDR2 SASEGT. The CDR3 protein is CASSEGPENQPQHF. CDR3 in DNA: TGTGCCAGCAGTGAAGGGCCGGAGAATCAGCCCCAGCATTTT.

The rearrangement links TRBV4-1 to TRBJ1-2; 7 positions match TRBD1. V gave up 5 bases and J gave up 4 bases; unmatched junction bases: 10. The CDR3 has 15 residues. Germline V gene sequence: CDR1 MGHRA, CDR2 YSYEKL. The CDR3 loop is CASSYQPGQIYGYTF. CDR3 coding DNA: TGCGCCAGCAGCTACCAGCCGGGACAGATCTATGGCTACACCTTC.

The chain couples TRBV9 to TRBJ2-1; a possible D gene is TRBD2 (7 bases). Trimming cost V 2 bases and J 7 bases, with 19 bases left between them. The CDR3 runs to 16 residues. The germline gives CDR1 SGDLS, CDR2 YYNGEE. CDR3: CASSVSVGGLGNEQFF. As DNA, the CDR3 is TGTGCCAGCAGCGTCTCCGTCGGGGGGCTCGGTAATGAGCAGTTCTTC.

To note about this clone: The same CDR3 is also encoded by other DNA sequences in this sample. V usage is TRBV7-2 and J usage is TRBJ2-2; tentatively, D is TRBD2 (6 bases). V lost 1 base and J lost 0, with 9 bases in between. The CDR3 covers 16 residues. The V gene's germline CDR1 is SGHTA and CDR2 FQGNSA. The CDR3 is CASSLVGGTNTGELFF. In nucleotides, the CDR3 is TGTGCCAGCAGCTTAGTCGGGGGAACGAACACCGGGGAGCTGTTTTTT.

Turning to this clone: Its ends do not fully match the called genes, so a read error is possible. The chain carries TRBV27 and TRBJ2-2; D uncertain. CDR1 MNHEY and CDR2 SMNVEV come from the germline V gene (reference sequence). CDR3 length equals 13 residues. The CDR3 sequence is CASRWGNTGELFF. CDR3 DNA: TGTGCTAGCAGGTGGGGTAACACCGGGGAGCTGTTTTTT.

The chain combines TRBV5-1 with TRBJ2-5; possible D gene TRBD2, 7 bases. V gave up 0 bases and J gave up 5 bases, with 20 bases separating them. The CDR3 has 17 residues. Per the germline V gene, CDR1 is SGHRS and CDR2 is YFSETQ. The CDR3: CASSLAKTAGAWETQYF. CDR3 in DNA: TGCGCCAGCAGCTTGGCGAAAACTGCGGGGGCCTGGGAGACCCAGTACTTC.

This chain joins TRBV27 and TRBJ1-4; 8 nucleotides align to TRBD1. V lost 5 bases, J lost 5 bases, and 4 bases stayed unmatched. The CDR3 is 14 amino acids. Germline V gene data show CDR1 as MNHEY and CDR2 as SMNVEV (reference sequence). The CDR3: CASSPWTGNEKLFF. In DNA form, the CDR3 reads TGTGCCAGCAGTCCGTGGACAGGGAATGAAAAACTGTTTTTT.

The chain couples TRBV19 to TRBJ2-6; perhaps D is TRBD1 or TRBD2 (5 bases each). V shed 7 bases and J shed 2 bases, with 12 bases lying between them. Germline-derived CDR1 and CDR2 are LNHDA and SQIVND (reference sequence). CDR3 length: 15 amino acids. The CDR3 sequence: CASTNQGPGANVLTF. CDR3 in DNA: TGTGCCAGTACCAACCAGGGACCTGGGGCCAACGTCCTGACTTTC.

V is TRBV6-5 and J is TRBJ2-3; 7 bases map to TRBD1. The junction had 7 bases not matched to a gene; V was cut back by 5 bases and J by 2 bases. Germline V lookup: CDR1 MNHEY, CDR2 SVGAGI. The CDR3 has 15 amino acids. The CDR3 protein is CASSLWTGPTDTQYF. The CDR3 nucleotides are TGTGCCAGCAGTCTTTGGACAGGCCCCACAGATACGCAGTATTTT.

The J gene is TRBJ2-2, the V gene TRBV25-1; 10 bases agree with TRBD1. The germline V gene encodes CDR1 MGHDK and CDR2 SYGVNS. CDR3 size: 13 residues. Trimming took 9 bases from V and 5 from J; bases not matched to a gene: 3. As DNA, the CDR3 is TGTGCCAGTTCGGGACAGGGGACCGGGGAGCTGTTTTTT. Its protein is CASSGQGTGELFF.

This chain uses TRBV9 with TRBJ2-1; D possibly corresponds to TRBD2 (6 bases). V lost 3 bases and J 5 bases, leaving 12 bases between the germline ends. This CDR3 contains 14 residues. In germline, CDR1 is SGDLS, CDR2 YYNGEE. The DNA of the CDR3 is TGTGCCAGCAGCGGGGGGACTTCGAACAATGAGCAGTTCTTC. This translates into CASSGGTSNNEQFF.

V gene TRBV28 combines with J gene TRBJ2-3; 7 bases fit TRBD2. This CDR3 comprises 14 residues. Germline-derived CDR1 and CDR2 are MDHEN and SYDVKM. V dropped 5 bases and J dropped 14; count of bases not matched to a gene: 16. In DNA, the CDR3 is TGTGCCAGCAGTCCCTCAGGTAGCGGGCACGTGGGGTATTTT. Translating gives CASSPSGSGHVGYF. Together with reference TRBV28 and TRBJ2-3, the CDR3 gives the full variable domain: DVKVTQSSRYLVKRTGEKVFLECVQDMDHENMFWYRQDPGLGLRLIYFSYDVKMKEKGDIPEGYSVSREKKERFSLILESASTNQTSMYLCASSPSGSGHVGYFGPGTRLTVL.

DNA of the CDR3: TGTGCCAGCAGGGGGGGACTAGCGCCCAATGAGCAGTTCTTC. Translated, it gives CASRGGLAPNEQFF. This sequence joins TRBV28 and TRBJ2-1; 10 bases align to TRBD2. With V trimmed by 6 bases and J by 6 bases, 5 bases remained unmatched. Germline V lookup: CDR1 MDHEN, CDR2 SYDVKM. This CDR3 has 14 residues.

This clone came up a few times. The rearrangement links TRBV5-1 to TRBJ2-7; 8 nucleotides align to TRBD1. There are 14 residues in the CDR3. Germline loops: CDR1 SGHRS, CDR2 YFSETQ. Trimming removed 0 bases from V and 7 bases from J; junction bases left unmatched: 6. The DNA for the CDR3 is TGCGCCAGCAGCTTGGCGCAGGGGGCTGGGGAGCAGTACTTC. This codes for CASSLAQGAGEQYF.

The chain uses TRBV18 and TRBJ2-7; 8 nucleotides align to TRBD1. The V and J ends lost 6 bases and 2 bases, in that order; junction bases with no gene match: 6. The CDR3 is 14 amino acids. Germline V CDR1 and CDR2: KGHSH, LQKENI. CDR3 in DNA: TGTGCCAGCTCTCGGACAGGGCTTACCTACGAGCAGTACTTC. Its protein product is CASSRTGLTYEQYF.

The chain links TRBV9 to TRBJ1-2; maybe TRBD1 (5 bases). The V end lost 0 bases, the J end lost 4 bases, and 10 bases lay between the germline ends. Germline lookup yields CDR1 SGDLS and CDR2 YYNGEE. This CDR3 comprises 14 residues. CDR3 coding DNA: TGTGCCAGCAGCGTAGCTGGCAGGGCCTATGGCTACACCTTC. Residues: CASSVAGRAYGYTF. Full variable domain (rest looked up from reference TRBV9 and TRBJ1-2): DSGVTQTPKHLITATGQRVTLRCSPRSGDLSVYWYQQSLDQGLQFLIQYYNGEERAKGNILERFSAQQFPDLHSELNLSSLELGDSALYFCASSVAGRAYGYTFGSGTRLTVV.

The rearrangement links TRBV6-4 to TRBJ2-7, with 10 bases fitting TRBD2. Germline CDR1 and CDR2: MRHNA and SNTAGT. The J segment lost 3 bases and the V segment lost 6 bases, leaving 2 bases of the junction unmatched. CDR3 size: 13 residues. In DNA, the CDR3 is TGTGCCAGCAGCCAGCGGGAGGGCTACGAGCAGTACTTC. It encodes CASSQREGYEQYF.

This chain joins TRBV27 and TRBJ2-5; TRBD2 might be the D (6 bases). The CDR3 sequence is 13 residues long. Per germline, CDR1 MNHEY and CDR2 SMNVEV (reference sequence). V was clipped by 2 bases and J by 5 bases, with 9 bases between them. The CDR3 bases are TGTGCCAGCAGTTTAGCGGGATACGAGACCCAGTACTTC. Translated, it gives CASSLAGYETQYF.

This chain uses TRBV7-6 with TRBJ1-2; 8 bases match TRBD1. Per germline, CDR1 SGHVS and CDR2 FNYEAQ. V was pared by 2 bases and J by 6 bases, with 8 bases of the junction left unmatched. There are 15 residues in the CDR3. CDR3 region: CASSLTTGEVNGYTF. The DNA for the CDR3 is TGTGCCAGCAGCTTAACGACAGGGGAGGTTAATGGCTACACCTTC.